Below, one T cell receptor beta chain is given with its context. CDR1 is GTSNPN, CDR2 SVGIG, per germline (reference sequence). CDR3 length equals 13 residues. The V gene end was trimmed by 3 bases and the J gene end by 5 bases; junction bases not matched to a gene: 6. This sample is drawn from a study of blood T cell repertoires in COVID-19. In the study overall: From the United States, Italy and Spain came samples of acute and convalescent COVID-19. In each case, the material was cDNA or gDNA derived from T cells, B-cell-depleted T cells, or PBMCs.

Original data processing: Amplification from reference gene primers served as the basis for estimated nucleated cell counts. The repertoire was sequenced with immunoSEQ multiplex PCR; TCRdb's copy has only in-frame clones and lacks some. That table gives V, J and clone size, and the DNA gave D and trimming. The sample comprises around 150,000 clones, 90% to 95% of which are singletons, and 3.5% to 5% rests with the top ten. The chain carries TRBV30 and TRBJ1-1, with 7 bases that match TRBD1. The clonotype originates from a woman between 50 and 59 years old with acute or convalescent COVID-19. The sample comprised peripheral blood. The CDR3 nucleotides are TGTGCCTGGAGCCAACAGGGGATGACTGAAGCTTTCTTT. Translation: CAWSQQGMTEAFF. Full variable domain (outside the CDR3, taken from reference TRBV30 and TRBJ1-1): SQTIHQWPATLVQPVGSPLSLECTVEGTSNPNLYWYRQAAGRGLQLLFYSVGIGQISSEVPQNLSASRPQDRQFILSSKKLLLSDSGFYLCAWSQQGMTEAFFGQGTRLTVV.